This TCR beta chain was identified during a study of cytomegalovirus exposure and HLA in healthy donors. Overall study results and limits: A further, later analysis showed that HLA-associated TCR beta chains (compared with equally common others) were more clonally expanded. It was approximately 150 TCR beta chains that were listed as cytomegalovirus-associated. Most TCR sequences proved rare, with some public TCRs found in many donors.

Comments on this clone: Its target is not known.

Germline trimming cut 7 bases from V and 0 bases from J; bases unmatched to any gene: 5. Germline CDR1 is MNHEY and CDR2 is SVGAGI. This CDR3 is 14 amino acids long. The PCR employed 60 Vbeta primers together with 13 Jbeta primers. Profiled with immunoSEQ multiplex PCR; TCRdb holds only in-frame clones, not every one. The repertoire includes more than 85,000 clones, 69% of them detected once, and 5% to 7% sits in the top ten. The chain is built from TRBV6-5 and TRBJ1-1, with 7 bases that match TRBD1. The TCR originated in a woman in her seventies in good health and CMV-seropositive. Sequenced material: PBMCs. The CDR3: CASNPGQLNTEAFF. The CDR3, as DNA: TGTGCCAGCAATCCGGGACAGTTGAACACTGAAGCTTTCTTT.